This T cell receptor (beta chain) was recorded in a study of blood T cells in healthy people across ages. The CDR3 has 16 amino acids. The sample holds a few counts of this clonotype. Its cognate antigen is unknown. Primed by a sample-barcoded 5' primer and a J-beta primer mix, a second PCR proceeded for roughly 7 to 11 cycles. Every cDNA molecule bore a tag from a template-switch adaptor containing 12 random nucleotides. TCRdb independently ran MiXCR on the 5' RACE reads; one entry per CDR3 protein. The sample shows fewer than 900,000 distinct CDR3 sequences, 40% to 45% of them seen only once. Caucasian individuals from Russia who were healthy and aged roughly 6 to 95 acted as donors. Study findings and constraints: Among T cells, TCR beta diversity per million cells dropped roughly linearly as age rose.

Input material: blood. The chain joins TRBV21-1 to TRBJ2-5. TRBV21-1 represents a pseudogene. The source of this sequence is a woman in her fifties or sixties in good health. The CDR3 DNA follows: TGTGCCAGCAGCAAATGGGCATCTTGGAACGGTGGGGCCCAGTACTTC. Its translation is CASSKWASWNGGAQYF.